This TCR beta chain stems from a study of patients and donors after allogeneic stem cell transplantation. In this sample, this clonotype turned up a few times. TCRdb passed the RT-PCR reads through MiXCR, listing each CDR3 protein once. Found here are 98,000 or so distinct CDR3 sequences, less than 45% of them singletons; the top ten hold 27%. Looked up from germline, CDR1 is DFQATT and CDR2 is SNEGSKA (reference sequence). The CDR3 has 15 residues. V lost 4 bases to trimming and J lost 5 bases, with 18 bases between them. The sequencing input was blood, either unsorted or a sorted T cell fraction (not recorded which). This clonotype originated in a human donor who was either an allogeneic HSCT recipient or a stem cell or donor lymphocyte infusion donor (not recorded which). It is not recorded whose cells these are; they may come from a transplant donor. The V gene is TRBV20-1, the J gene TRBJ1-5, with a tentative D call TRBD1 (5 bases). The CDR3 DNA reads as TGCAGTGCTAAGAGACAGCTGACGGGGGATCAGCCCCAGCATTTT. Translating gives CSAKRQLTGDQPQHF.